This entry describes one TCR beta chain. It lacks a known antigen. Nothing much larger sits one base from this clone, and base qualities are not available. This sample is drawn from a study of CD8 T cells in Susac syndrome (dated by TCRdb to the late 2010s). Looking at the study overall: The study used repertoire sequencing to test whether antigen drove CD8+ T cell activation and differentiation in Susac syndrome.

Peripheral blood CD8+ and CD4+ T cells from healthy donors, Susac syndrome patients and multiple sclerosis patients were profiled using high-throughput TCR beta sequencing. Treatment-naive patients with stable or active relapsing-remitting disease fulfilling revised McDonald criteria were used as multiple sclerosis controls. Bulk CD8+ and CD4+ T cells were purified by magnetic negative isolation, whereas CD8+ TEMRA cells were enriched by FACS. Blood was drawn into EDTA tubes, processed within 24 hours, and PBMCs were isolated by density gradient centrifugation. PBMCs intended for TCR sequencing were cryopreserved in liquid nitrogen and thawed later in a water bath at 37 degrees C. The sorted or isolated CD4+, CD8+ and CD8+ TEMRA cells had a purity of 90% or higher. RNA was extracted using the RNeasy kit, and roughly 0.45 to 1 microgram was reverse transcribed with random hexamers. The immunoSEQ multiplex PCR assay, covering 54 Vbeta and 13 Jbeta segments, was used to amplify TCR beta CDR3 regions. Bias from PCR amplification was corrected by using a synthetic template baseline for primer optimization and for computational correction. As for how the authors treated the data: Reads were annotated to V, D and J genes according to IMGT and were analyzed with immunoSEQ Analyzer, with only productive sequences retained. Clonality was calculated as one minus the Shannon entropy normalized by log2 of the number of productive unique sequences. For each patient and control, public and private clones were evaluated among the 100 most prevalent clones. Clones were defined as Susac-specific if absent from the healthy and MS cohorts, from 1052 published viral clones and from other ImmuneACCESS disease sequences. TCRdb itself trimmed the public reads at Q25 with fastp, ran MiXCR and retained productive beta chains. Each entry merges the rows of one CDR3 protein and shows their most common DNA and genes. TCRdb's processing, not the study's, gives the V and J calls here. The sample table records 150,000 to 200,000 distinct CDR3 sequences; 90% to 97% of these occur just once. Of the sample, approximately 0.09% falls within the top ten clones.

Spanning cysteine to phenylalanine, the CDR3 consists of 14 amino acids. Just CDR3 DNA is preserved here, 42 bases in frame from base 1. The junction carries 11 bases between V and J, which are trimmed by 0 bases and 3 bases respectively. From a lookup of the germline V gene (reference sequence), CDR1 and CDR2 are DFQATT and SNEGSKA. Results and caveats for the whole study, not just this receptor: The TCR sequencing and HLA analysis was acknowledged to have included a relatively small number of individuals.

Specimen: CD4+ T cells from PBMCs. The TCR was taken from a human donor with multiple sclerosis. The V and J segments used are TRBV20-1 and TRBJ2-5; no D segment can be confidently identified. The CDR3 protein is CSARDRVLKETQYF. The base sequence is TGCAGTGCTAGAGATCGGGTCCTAAAAGAGACCCAGTACTTC.